The clone carrying this T cell receptor (beta chain) was observed once. This entry comes from a study of radiotherapy plus CTLA-4 blockade in lung cancer. Focal radiation plus CTLA-4 blockade with ipilimumab was given to patients with chemo-refractory metastatic non-small-cell lung cancer. Profiling relied on immunoSEQ multiplex PCR, and the TCRdb table lists in-frame clones only, not all of them. Of approximately 94,000 clones listed, roughly four fifths are singletons. The J segment lost 7 bases and the V segment lost 4 bases, leaving 4 bases of the junction unmatched. The germline V gene encodes CDR1 SGHRS and CDR2 YFSETQ. The CDR3 has 13 amino acids.

Sequencing was performed on peripheral blood, taken from a patient treated with radiotherapy plus ipilimumab. The source of this sequence is a human donor with non-small cell lung cancer that progressed on radiotherapy plus ipilimumab. V and J are TRBV5-1 and TRBJ1-4; 7 positions match TRBD1. CDR3 sequence: CASSRRDSEKLFF. The DNA of the CDR3 is TGCGCCAGCAGCCGACGGGACAGTGAAAAACTGTTTTTT.